A single sample is the source of the 26 T cell receptor beta chains below, sequenced in a study of patients and donors after allogeneic stem cell transplantation. TCRdb ran MiXCR on the RT-PCR reads and lists one entry per CDR3 protein. The table has around 200,000 distinct CDR3 sequences, over 30% seen once; the top ten hold 9.5% to 13%. Sequencing was done on a sample of blood, either unsorted or a sorted T cell fraction (not recorded which). The receptor source for this set is a human donor who was either an allogeneic HSCT recipient or a stem cell or donor lymphocyte infusion donor (not recorded which). It is not recorded whose cells these are; they may come from a transplant donor.

Only a few counts were recorded for this clonotype. The chain recombines TRBV7-9 with TRBJ1-6; D is ambiguous. This CDR3 spans 17 amino acids. Between the trimmed V and J ends, which lost 2 bases and 5 bases, there was a span of 16 bases. Per the germline V gene, CDR1 is SEHNR and CDR2 is FQNEAQ (reference sequence). This CDR3 reads CASSLSSGGWDNSPLHF. CDR3 DNA sequence: TGTGCCAGCAGCTTATCGTCCGGAGGGTGGGATAATTCACCCCTCCACTTT.

CDR3 nucleotide sequence: TGTGCCAGCAGCCAGAGGGGAGGCTCTGGAAACACCATATATTTT. Its translation is CASSQRGGSGNTIYF. The chain couples TRBV14 to TRBJ1-3, with TRBD1 as a possible D gene (5 bases). V lost 3 bases and J lost 0, with 9 bases in between. Germline CDR1 is SGHDN and CDR2 is FVKESK. The CDR3 runs to 15 residues.

This clonotype showed up just a few times. The rearrangement joins TRBV29-1 to TRBJ1-1; 8 nucleotides line up with TRBD1. J was trimmed by 10 bases and V by 6 bases; bases with no gene match: 4. Germline lookup yields CDR1 SQVTM and CDR2 ANQGSEA. The CDR3 consists of 10 residues. This CDR3 reads CSVSDRVAFF. CDR3 nucleotides: TGCAGCGTATCGGACAGGGTAGCTTTCTTT.

The rearrangement uses TRBV12-3 or TRBV12-4 and TRBJ2-2, with unresolved D. Trimming cost V 1 base and J 7 bases, with 10 bases left between them. The CDR3 sequence is 14 residues long. The CDR3 reads CASSLERVYGELFF. The CDR3 DNA reads TGTGCCAGCAGTTTAGAACGAGTGTACGGGGAGCTGTTTTTT.

This clonotype has only a few counts. This chain links TRBV28 with TRBJ1-2; possibly TRBD1 for D (6 bases). Trimming took off 8 bases at V and 1 base at J, with 14 bases between the two ends. The CDR3 loop spans 14 amino acids. Per germline, CDR1 MDHEN and CDR2 SYDVKM. The CDR3 spells CASFRGLDNYGYTF. The CDR3 nucleotides read TGTGCCAGCTTCAGGGGTCTTGATAACTATGGCTACACCTTC.

This clonotype was counted only a few times. The chain couples TRBV7-9 to TRBJ2-7; possible D gene TRBD2, 7 bases. CDR1 and CDR2 from the germline V gene are SEHNR and FQNEAQ (reference sequence). The CDR3 totals 16 residues. V was cut by 4 bases and J by 3 bases, with 19 bases left in between. The CDR3 DNA follows: TGTGCCAGCAGCTCACTCCTTGGGGGGGCGGGCTACGAGCAGTACTTC. This encodes CASSSLLGGAGYEQYF.

This chain uses TRBV2 with TRBJ1-5; D is undetermined. With 6 bases removed from V and 6 bases from J, the gap between germline ends came to 15 bases. The CDR3 runs to 14 residues. Per germline, CDR1 SNHLY and CDR2 FYNNEI. The CDR3 loop is CASRPTGRAQPQHF. DNA of the CDR3: TGTGCCAGCAGACCGACTGGACGGGCTCAGCCCCAGCATTTT. Together with reference TRBV2 and TRBJ1-5, the CDR3 gives the full variable domain: EPEVTQTPSHQVTQMGQEVILRCVPISNHLYFYWYRQILGQKVEFLVSFYNNEISEKSEIFDDQFSVERPDGSNFTLKIRSTKLEDSAMYFCASRPTGRAQPQHFGDGTRLSIL.

The chain couples TRBV7-2 to TRBJ2-3; D is unresolved. The V end lost 3 bases, the J end lost 5 bases, and 9 bases lay between the germline ends. The CDR3 contains 13 residues. Per germline, CDR1 SGHTA and CDR2 FQGNSA. The DNA of the CDR3 is TGTGCCAGCAGCTTGCTAAGGGAAGATACGCAGTATTTT. This sequence encodes CASSLLREDTQYF.

The chain combines TRBV7-2 with TRBJ2-3; a possible D gene is TRBD2 (7 bases). This CDR3 comprises 15 residues. The germline V gene has CDR1 SGHTA and CDR2 FQGNSA. The ends were cut back, 3 bases at V and 5 bases at J, with 15 bases in the middle. For the CDR3, the DNA is TGTGCCAGCAGCTTTCTCCGGGGGGCCCAAGATACGCAGTATTTT. It specifies CASSFLRGAQDTQYF.

The CDR3 here is CATGSTGRFSGNTIYF. CDR3 sequence (DNA): TGTGCCACCGGCTCAACCGGCAGGTTCTCTGGAAACACCATATATTTT. The rearrangement joins TRBV12-3 or TRBV12-4 to TRBJ1-3, with D hard to call. The length of the CDR3 is 16 residues. Between the trimmed V and J ends, which lost 10 bases and 0 bases, there was a span of 19 bases.

The chain has TRBV11-2 and TRBJ2-3, with TRBD1 as a possible D gene (6 bases). Germline loops: CDR1 SGHAT, CDR2 FQNNGV. Trimming cost V 2 bases and J 6 bases, with 18 bases left between them. The CDR3 runs 16 residues. The CDR3 sequence: CASSLTVPRGADTQYF. The CDR3 bases are TGTGCCAGCAGCTTAACAGTCCCCAGGGGAGCGGATACGCAGTATTTT.

The chain joins TRBV20-1 to TRBJ1-1; D is perhaps TRBD1 (5 bases). Between the trimmed V and J ends, which lost 6 bases and 5 bases, there was a span of 22 bases. Germline V gene lookup returns CDR1 DFQATT and CDR2 SNEGSKA (reference sequence). CDR3 length: 15 amino acids. The CDR3 reads CSAGGGDLIGTEAFF. For the CDR3, the DNA is TGCAGTGCCGGCGGGGGGGATCTTATAGGGACTGAAGCTTTCTTT.

This rearrangement joins TRBV18 to TRBJ2-1, with a weak D call TRBD1 (5 bases). This CDR3 contains 15 residues. The V end was cut by 0 bases, the J end by 7 bases, with 13 bases between. Per the germline V gene, CDR1 is KGHSH and CDR2 is LQKENI. The CDR3 nucleotides are TGTGCCAGCTCACCACCGTTGTTTAGGGGTAATGAGCAGTTCTTC. This sequence encodes CASSPPLFRGNEQFF.

The chain couples TRBV5-1 to TRBJ1-1; TRBD1 agrees at 8 bases. The CDR3 extends over 14 amino acids. The V and J ends lost 4 bases and 5 bases, in that order; junction bases with no gene match: 7. Germline V CDR1 and CDR2: SGHRS, YFSETQ. CDR3 DNA sequence: TGCGCCAGCAGCATGACAGGGGCGTGGACTGAAGCTTTCTTT. Translating gives CASSMTGAWTEAFF. Using reference TRBV5-1 and TRBJ1-1 for the parts outside the CDR3, the full variable domain is KAGVTQTPRYLIKTRGQQVTLSCSPISGHRSVSWYQQTPGQGLQFLFEYFSETQRNKGNFPGRFSGRQFSNSRSEMNVSTLELGDSALYLCASSMTGAWTEAFFGQGTRLTVV.

V usage is TRBV24-1 and J usage is TRBJ2-5; D may match TRBD1 or TRBD2 (5 bases each). CDR1 and CDR2 from the germline V gene are KGHDR and SFDVKD. The germline V and J ends were trimmed by 9 bases and 4 bases, with 17 bases remaining between them. CDR3 length equals 14 residues. The CDR3 sequence is CATAGVGTGETQYF. Written as DNA, the CDR3 is TGTGCCACCGCTGGGGTGGGGACGGGAGAGACCCAGTACTTC.

For the CDR3, the DNA is TGCGCCAGCAGCTTGGCCGGGACAGGGAGTAATGAAAAACTGTTTTTT. Its translation: CASSLAGTGSNEKLFF. The rearrangement links TRBV5-1 to TRBJ1-4, with TRBD1 identical over 9 bases. Germline trimming cut 0 bases from V and 4 bases from J; bases unmatched to any gene: 4. Germline V gene sequence: CDR1 SGHRS, CDR2 YFSETQ. The CDR3 covers 16 residues.

The rearrangement uses TRBV20-1 and TRBJ1-4; D uncertain. Germline assignment: CDR1 DFQATT and CDR2 SNEGSKA (reference sequence). V was pared by 6 bases and J by 6 bases, with 14 bases between. CDR3 length: 13 amino acids. This CDR3 is CSAYGQVDEKLFF. CDR3 nucleotides: TGCAGTGCCTACGGGCAGGTTGATGAAAAACTGTTTTTT.

This clonotype has just a few counts. V and J are TRBV7-2 and TRBJ1-5; 7 nucleotides line up with TRBD1. With 4 bases clipped from V and 6 bases from J, the junction kept 6 bases outside the gene matches. The CDR3 is made up of 14 amino acids. The germline V gene encodes CDR1 SGHTA and CDR2 FQGNSA. CDR3 nucleotide sequence: TGTGCCAGCAGCTCGGACAGGTGGAGTCAGCCCCAGCATTTT. Its protein is CASSSDRWSQPQHF.

CDR3 sequence reads: CASSEALTERGTEAFF. The CDR3 DNA reads TGTGCCAGCAGTGAGGCCTTGACAGAAAGGGGCACTGAAGCTTTCTTT. The chain employs TRBV25-1 and TRBJ1-1; D is possibly TRBD1 (5 bases). The CDR3 spans 16 residues. V lost 3 bases and J lost 4, with 18 bases in between. CDR1 and CDR2 (germline): MGHDK, SYGVNS.

This clonotype was counted between two and nine times. This chain links TRBV20-1 with TRBJ1-6; D unresolved. CDR1 and CDR2 from the germline V gene are DFQATT and SNEGSKA (reference sequence). This CDR3 region has 15 residues. The V end was cut by 1 base, the J end by 0 bases, with 7 bases between. CDR3 nucleotides: TGCAGTGCTAGAGGGGAGGGCTCCTATAATTCACCCCTCCACTTT. Protein: CSARGEGSYNSPLHF.

This clonotype showed up just a few times. The chain links TRBV20-1 to TRBJ1-1; no definite D call. Looked up from germline, CDR1 is DFQATT and CDR2 is SNEGSKA (reference sequence). There are 10 residues in the CDR3. The V end lost 1 base, the J end lost 6 bases, and 3 bases lay between the germline ends. The CDR3 reads CSARVSEAFF. Written as DNA, the CDR3 is TGCAGTGCTAGAGTGTCTGAAGCTTTCTTT.

This clonotype occurred a few times. CDR3: CASSTEPHETQYF. DNA for the CDR3: TGCGCCAGCAGCACGGAGCCCCACGAGACCCAGTACTTC. This rearrangement joins TRBV5-1 to TRBJ2-5; the D is unclear. Trimming shortened V by 4 bases and J by 5 bases, and 12 bases separated the two germline ends. The CDR3 is 13 residues long. Germline CDR1 and CDR2: SGHRS and YFSETQ.

This clonotype was detected a few times. The chain has TRBV4-2 and TRBJ1-3; D is unresolved. V was trimmed by 0 bases and J by 1 base, leaving 16 bases between them. Germline CDR1 reads LGHNA; CDR2 reads YNFKEQ. The CDR3 runs 18 residues. The CDR3 sequence is CASSQDPLAPKSGNTIYF. In nucleotides, the CDR3 is TGTGCCAGCAGCCAAGATCCCTTGGCCCCTAAATCTGGAAACACCATATATTTT.

The genes are TRBV30 and TRBJ2-7; D is unresolved. Trimming took 3 bases from V and 3 from J, leaving 12 bases between them. There are 13 residues in the CDR3. Germline CDR1 reads GTSNPN; CDR2 reads SVGIG (reference sequence). This CDR3 is CAWSPDGNYEQYF. The CDR3, as DNA: TGTGCCTGGAGCCCCGACGGCAACTACGAGCAGTACTTC.

The chain combines TRBV7-9 with TRBJ1-2; 9 positions match TRBD1. The CDR3 length is 14 residues. Germline-derived CDR1 and CDR2 are SEHNR and FQNEAQ (reference sequence). V lost 7 bases to trimming and J lost 6 bases; unmatched junction nucleotides: 9. CDR3 protein: CASTLGQGKNGYTF. The CDR3 nucleotides read TGTGCCAGCACCCTAGGACAGGGGAAAAATGGCTACACCTTC.

This chain joins TRBV9 and TRBJ1-1, with no clear D. V gave up 1 base and J gave up 3 bases, with 7 bases separating them. This CDR3 comprises 13 residues. Looked up from germline, CDR1 is SGDLS and CDR2 is YYNGEE. The CDR3 DNA is TGTGCCAGCAGCGTAAGGGCAGACACTGAAGCTTTCTTT. The encoded protein is CASSVRADTEAFF.